This is a list of T cell receptor beta chains from one sample in a study of cytomegalovirus exposure and HLA in healthy donors. Data came from immunoSEQ multiplex PCR; TCRdb stores just in-frame clones and leaves some out. The sample shows some 170,000 clones, around nine tenths of them seen only once. Sequenced material: PBMCs. The source of these receptors is a young man in good health and CMV-seropositive. The CDR3 runs from the conserved cysteine through the conserved F or W. A D gene is named only where the DNA matches it firmly. The size of a clone is reported for some rows only, either as once, few or many, or as a class for expanded clones.

D	J	size	V	CDR3	DNA
NA	TRBJ1-2	few	TRBV14	CASSQDRQYGYTF	TGTGCCAGCAGCCAAGACCGACAGTATGGCTACACCTTC
TRBD1	TRBJ2-4	NA	TRBV11-3	CASSPPQGVAKNIQYF	TGTGCCAGCAGCCCGCCCCAGGGGGTGGCCAAAAACATTCAGTACTTC
NA	TRBJ2-3	NA	TRBV4-1	CASSQDLSLVFDTQYF	TGCGCCAGCAGCCAAGATTTGTCTCTCGTCTTCGATACGCAGTATTTT
TRBD1	TRBJ2-7	NA	TRBV28	CASSLSGTGSYEQYF	TGTGCCAGCAGTTTATCCGGGACAGGGTCCTACGAGCAGTACTTC
TRBD2	TRBJ2-1	NA	TRBV4-1	CASSQDNWGGRDRNEQFF	TGCGCCAGCAGCCAAGACAACTGGGGCGGGAGGGATAGAAATGAGCAGTTCTTC
TRBD2	TRBJ2-1	NA	TRBV7-3	CASSLSGSPYNEQFF	TGTGCCAGCAGCTTAAGCGGGAGCCCCTACAATGAGCAGTTCTTC
NA	TRBJ2-5	NA	TRBV6-1	CASSLQGVQETQYF	TGTGCCAGCAGTTTACAGGGAGTCCAAGAGACCCAGTACTTC
TRBD1	TRBJ1-2	NA	TRBV27	CASSSLGTGGDGYTF	TGTGCCAGCAGTTCCCTCGGGACAGGGGGCGATGGCTACACCTTC
NA	TRBJ1-2	NA	TRBV19	CASSPGGGNYGYTF	TGTGCCAGTAGTCCCGGGGGGGGGAACTATGGCTACACCTTC
TRBD1	TRBJ2-7	NA	TRBV13	CASSLAGQGSYEQYF	TGTGCCAGCAGCTTAGCGGGACAGGGTTCCTACGAGCAGTACTTC
NA	TRBJ2-4	NA	TRBV10-3	CAITPKGQSTKNIQYF	TGTGCCATCACCCCCAAAGGACAGAGCACCAAAAACATTCAGTACTTC
NA	TRBJ2-1	NA	TRBV5-6	CASSLSGFSSYNEQFF	TGTGCCAGCAGTTTAAGCGGGTTCAGCTCCTACAATGAGCAGTTCTTC
TRBD2	TRBJ2-1	NA	TRBV6-1	CASSETRLAGSNEQFF	TGTGCCAGCAGTGAAACTCGACTAGCGGGGAGTAATGAGCAGTTCTTC
TRBD2	TRBJ2-7	NA	TRBV5-1	CASSLAGGTRRIFSYEQYF	TGCGCCAGCAGCTTGGCGGGAGGGACAAGGCGAATTTTTTCCTACGAGCAGTACTTC
NA	TRBJ2-3	NA	TRBV4-1	CASSQLRDTQYF	TGCGCCAGCAGCCAACTAAGAGATACGCAGTATTTT
NA	TRBJ2-1	NA	TRBV19	CASSIGLDEQFF	TGTGCCAGTAGTATTGGGCTGGATGAGCAGTTCTTC
TRBD2	TRBJ2-1	NA	TRBV27	CASSLGGLLAGGRNEQFF	TGTGCCAGCAGTTTGGGGGGGCTACTAGCGGGAGGTAGGAATGAGCAGTTCTTC
NA	TRBJ2-2	NA	TRBV7-2	CASSLGETVNTGELFF	TGTGCCAGCAGCTTAGGGGAGACGGTGAACACCGGGGAGCTGTTTTTT
NA	TRBJ2-3	NA	TRBV5-1	CASSLNPGMSTDTQYF	TGCGCCAGCAGCTTGAACCCGGGTATGAGCACAGATACGCAGTATTTT
NA	TRBJ2-1	NA	TRBV19	CASSMLRNYNEQFF	TGTGCCAGTAGTATGTTGAGGAACTACAATGAGCAGTTCTTC
TRBD1	TRBJ2-2	NA	TRBV29-1	CSVGTGPTGELFF	TGCAGCGTCGGGACAGGACCCACCGGGGAGCTGTTTTTT
NA	TRBJ2-1	once	TRBV6-1	CASSALIGNEQFF	TGTGCCAGCAGTGCACTAATCGGGAATGAGCAGTTCTTC
NA	TRBJ2-5	NA	TRBV20-1	CSARLGETQYF	TGCAGTGCTAGACTCGGAGAGACCCAGTACTTC
NA	TRBJ2-5	NA	TRBV5-4	CASSLGGGPETQYF	TGTGCCAGCAGCTTAGGGGGAGGGCCAGAGACCCAGTACTTC
NA	TRBJ2-7	NA	TRBV5-1	CASSLGRTYEQYF	TGCGCCAGCAGCTTGGGCAGGACCTACGAGCAGTACTTC
NA	TRBJ2-7	NA	TRBV18	CASSPPGWETSPNEQYF	TGTGCCAGCTCACCCCCAGGGTGGGAGACTAGTCCCAACGAGCAGTACTTC
NA	TRBJ2-5	NA	TRBV12-2	CASRLAPGYQETQYF	TGTGCAAGTCGCTTAGCGCCGGGGTACCAAGAGACCCAGTACTTC
TRBD2	TRBJ2-1	NA	TRBV7-8	CASSLERVLAGNNEQFF	TGTGCCAGCAGCTTAGAACGAGTCCTAGCGGGGAACAATGAGCAGTTCTTC
NA	TRBJ2-7	NA	TRBV5-1	CASSGQGSSYEQYF	TGCGCCAGCAGCGGTCAGGGGAGCTCCTACGAGCAGTACTTC
NA	TRBJ2-1	NA	TRBV7-3	CASSLGLGGEQFF	TGTGCCAGCAGCTTAGGCCTAGGTGGTGAGCAGTTCTTC
NA	TRBJ1-1	NA	TRBV19	CASRAGPMNTEAFF	TGTGCCAGTAGGGCAGGGCCCATGAACACTGAAGCTTTCTTT
TRBD1	TRBJ1-1	NA	TRBV18	CASSVTMTGGNTEAFF	TGTGCCAGCTCAGTTACTATGACAGGGGGGAACACTGAAGCTTTCTTT
TRBD2	TRBJ2-7	NA	TRBV5-5	CASSLAGIGRAWGEQYF	TGTGCCAGCAGCTTGGCCGGGATCGGGAGGGCTTGGGGCGAGCAGTACTTC
TRBD1	TRBJ1-1	NA	TRBV6-1	CASSELDRENTEAFF	TGTGCCAGCAGTGAACTTGACAGGGAGAACACTGAAGCTTTCTTT
NA	TRBJ1-1	NA	TRBV30	CAWSIGNTEAFF	TGTGCCTGGAGTATCGGGAACACTGAAGCTTTCTTT
NA	TRBJ1-2	NA	TRBV6-6	CASKTDRPNYGYTF	TGTGCCAGCAAAACGGACAGACCTAACTATGGCTACACCTTC
NA	TRBJ2-6	NA	TRBV12-2	CASPKTWLQGEVGFSSGANVLTF	TGTGCAAGTCCCAAAACCTGGTTACAGGGAGAGGTAGGGTTTAGCTCTGGGGCCAACGTCCTGACTTTC
TRBD1	TRBJ2-7	NA	TRBV6-1	CASSESLAAGGFGEQYF	TGTGCCAGCAGTGAAAGTCTCGCCGCAGGGGGATTCGGCGAGCAGTACTTC
TRBD1	TRBJ1-5	NA	TRBV4-2	CASSQVGQNSNQPQHF	TGTGCCAGCAGCCAAGTGGGACAGAATAGCAATCAGCCCCAGCATTTT
TRBD1	TRBJ1-1	NA	TRBV2	CASTGTGDTEAFF	TGTGCCAGCACCGGGACAGGGGATACTGAAGCTTTCTTT